This entry describes one T cell receptor (beta chain). This specimen belongs to a study of CD8+ T cells in alopecia areata. Study-wide context: By percentage of affected scalp area, the severity of treated patients was scored.

Extraction of RNA preceded its reverse transcription into cDNA, which served as the sequencing template. Assay used: immunoSEQ multiplex PCR; TCRdb lists only in-frame clones, some missing. The top ten clones hold about 1.7% of a sample with around 270,000 clones, 58% of them seen once. Germline-derived CDR1 and CDR2 are SGHDT and YYEEEE. The CDR3 is 13 amino acids. J gave up 5 bases and V 7 bases, and 8 bases lay outside the gene matches. Stated treatment: oral pan-JAK inhibitor, 5-10 mg twice daily. In alopecia areata patients, both lesional scalp punch biopsies and peripheral blood were collected. This material consisted of CD4+ T cells sorted from blood, taken at week 24, from a patient treated with tofacitinib. The sequence was collected from a human donor with alopecia areata. The V gene is TRBV5-6, the J gene TRBJ2-5; 7 nucleotides line up with TRBD1. CDR3 residues: CASGDRDGETQYF. CDR3 DNA sequence: TGTGCCAGCGGCGACAGGGATGGGGAGACCCAGTACTTC.